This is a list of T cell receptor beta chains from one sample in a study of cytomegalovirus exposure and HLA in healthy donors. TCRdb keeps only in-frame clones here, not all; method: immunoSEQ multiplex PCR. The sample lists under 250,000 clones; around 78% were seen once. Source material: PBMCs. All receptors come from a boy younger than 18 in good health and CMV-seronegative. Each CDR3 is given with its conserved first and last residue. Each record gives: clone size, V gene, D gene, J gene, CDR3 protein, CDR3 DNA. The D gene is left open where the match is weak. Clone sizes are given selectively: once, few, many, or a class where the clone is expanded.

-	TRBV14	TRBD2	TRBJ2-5	CASSQVTAGETQYF	TGTGCCAGCAGCCAAGTCACAGCGGGGGAGACCCAGTACTTC
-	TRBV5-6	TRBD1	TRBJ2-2	CASSLGQGAGSWRTGELFF	TGTGCCAGCAGCTTGGGACAGGGGGCGGGATCTTGGAGGACCGGGGAGCTGTTTTTT
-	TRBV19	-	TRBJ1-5	CASSRQSDNQPQHF	TGTGCCAGTAGTAGACAGAGTGACAATCAGCCCCAGCATTTT
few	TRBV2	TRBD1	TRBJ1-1	CASSERQGNTEAFF	TGTGCCAGCAGTGAGAGACAGGGGAACACTGAAGCTTTCTTT
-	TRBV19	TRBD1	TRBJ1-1	CASSIVQGVGTEAFF	TGTGCCAGTAGTATAGTGCAGGGGGTAGGCACTGAAGCTTTCTTT
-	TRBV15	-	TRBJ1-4	CATKSSGEKLFF	TGTGCCACCAAATCATCAGGAGAAAAACTGTTTTTT
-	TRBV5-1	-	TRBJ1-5	CASSFVGGQPQHF	TGCGCCAGCAGCTTCGTGGGGGGTCAGCCCCAGCATTTT
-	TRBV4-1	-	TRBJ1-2	CASSLPTAAGGYTF	TGCGCCAGCAGCTTACCGACCGCGGCGGGTGGCTACACCTTC
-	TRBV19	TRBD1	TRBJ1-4	CASSSLGRDRGEEKLFF	TGTGCCAGTAGTTCCTTAGGCCGGGACAGGGGGGAGGAAAAACTGTTTTTT
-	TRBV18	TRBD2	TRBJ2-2	CASSPTAGGANTGELFF	TGTGCCAGCTCACCAACAGCGGGGGGTGCGAACACCGGGGAGCTGTTTTTT
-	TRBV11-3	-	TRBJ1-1	CASSPPVAGRNTEAFF	TGTGCCAGCAGCCCCCCGGTTGCGGGGCGGAACACTGAAGCTTTCTTT
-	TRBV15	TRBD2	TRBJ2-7	CATSRMGTSSYEQYF	TGTGCCACCAGCAGGATGGGGACTAGCTCCTACGAGCAGTACTTC
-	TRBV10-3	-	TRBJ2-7	CAISEGTYYEQYF	TGTGCCATCAGTGAGGGGACTTACTACGAGCAGTACTTC
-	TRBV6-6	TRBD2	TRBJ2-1	CASSRGTSGYNEQFF	TGTGCCAGCAGCCGAGGGACTAGCGGATACAATGAGCAGTTCTTC
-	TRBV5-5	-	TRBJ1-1	CASSLVGGLAEAFF	TGTGCCAGCAGCTTGGTCGGGGGTTTGGCTGAAGCTTTCTTT
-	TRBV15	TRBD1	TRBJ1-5	CATSRRTGGNQPQHF	TGTGCCACCAGCAGGCGGACAGGGGGCAATCAGCCCCAGCATTTT
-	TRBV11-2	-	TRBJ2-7	CASSSLFQGNEQYF	TGTGCCAGCAGCTCATTATTTCAGGGAAACGAGCAGTACTTC
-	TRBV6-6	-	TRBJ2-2	CASSPTWGGELFF	TGTGCCAGCAGCCCGACCTGGGGCGGGGAGCTGTTTTTT
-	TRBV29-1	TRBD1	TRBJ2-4	CSVRDRAKNIQYF	TGCAGCGTCCGGGACAGAGCCAAAAACATTCAGTACTTC
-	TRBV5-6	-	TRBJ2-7	CASSLGEAYEQYF	TGTGCCAGCAGCTTGGGCGAGGCCTACGAGCAGTACTTC
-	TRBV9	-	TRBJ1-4	CASSVGGEWGNEKLFF	TGTGCCAGCAGCGTAGGTGGGGAGTGGGGTAATGAAAAACTGTTTTTT
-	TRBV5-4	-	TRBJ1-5	CASSERGQPQHF	TGTGCCAGCAGCGAGCGGGGGCAGCCCCAGCATTTT
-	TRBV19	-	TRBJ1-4	CASTVAHFLANEKLFF	TGTGCCAGTACCGTAGCACATTTTTTGGCTAATGAAAAACTGTTTTTT
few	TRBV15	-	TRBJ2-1	CATSSRDAGNEQFF	TGTGCCACCAGCTCCCGTGATGCAGGAAATGAGCAGTTCTTC
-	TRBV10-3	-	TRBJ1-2	CAISEGVGGYGYTF	TGTGCCATCAGTGAGGGGGTAGGGGGCTATGGCTACACCTTC
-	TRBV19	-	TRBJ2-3	CASSPDSAGAIYTDTQYF	TGTGCCAGTAGCCCTGATTCGGCGGGGGCCATATACACAGATACGCAGTATTTT
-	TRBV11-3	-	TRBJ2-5	CASSTWDSQGTQYF	TGTGCCAGCAGCACCTGGGACTCGCAGGGGACCCAGTACTTC
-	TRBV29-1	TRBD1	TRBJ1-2	CSDLQGASGYTF	TGCAGCGATTTACAGGGGGCTAGTGGCTACACCTTC
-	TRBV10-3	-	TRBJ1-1	CAIRKPGNTEAFF	TGTGCCATCAGGAAACCGGGGAACACTGAAGCTTTCTTT
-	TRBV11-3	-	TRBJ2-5	CASSSRREKETQYF	TGTGCCAGCAGCTCGCGGAGAGAAAAAGAGACCCAGTACTTC
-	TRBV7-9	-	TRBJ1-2	CASSLPTGNYGYTF	TGTGCCAGCAGCTTACCCACAGGGAACTATGGCTACACCTTC
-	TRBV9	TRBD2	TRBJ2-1	CASSPPRGGQNEQFF	TGTGCCAGCAGCCCCCCTCGGGGGGGCCAAAATGAGCAGTTCTTC
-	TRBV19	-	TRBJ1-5	CASSMGGQPQHF	TGTGCCAGTAGTATGGGGGGTCAGCCCCAGCATTTT
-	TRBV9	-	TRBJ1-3	CASSAARSSGNTIYF	TGTGCCAGCAGCGCCGCGAGGAGCTCTGGAAACACCATATATTTT
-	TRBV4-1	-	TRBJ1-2	CASSPLEANYGYTF	TGCGCCAGCAGCCCCCTTGAGGCTAACTATGGCTACACCTTC
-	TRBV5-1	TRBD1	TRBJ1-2	CASSYAKTGSYGYTF	TGCGCCAGCAGCTACGCCAAGACAGGGAGTTATGGCTACACCTTC
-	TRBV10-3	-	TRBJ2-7	CAIYAPSLYEQYF	TGTGCCATATACGCGCCTTCACTCTACGAGCAGTACTTC
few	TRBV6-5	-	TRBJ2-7	CASSYSAGHEQYF	TGTGCCAGCAGTTACTCCGCAGGGCACGAGCAGTACTTC
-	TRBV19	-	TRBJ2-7	CASSTQLFSFSYEQYF	TGTGCCAGTAGTACCCAACTTTTCTCCTTCTCCTACGAGCAGTACTTC
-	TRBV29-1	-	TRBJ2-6	CSVEAGKNNVLTF	TGCAGCGTTGAGGCAGGTAAAAACAACGTCCTGACTTTC
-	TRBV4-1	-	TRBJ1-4	CASSHQWGENEKLFF	TGCGCCAGCAGCCACCAGTGGGGGGAGAATGAAAAACTGTTTTTT
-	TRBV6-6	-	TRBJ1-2	CASSYEGYTF	TGTGCCAGCAGTTACGAGGGCTACACCTTC
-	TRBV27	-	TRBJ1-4	CASSLTPRESNEKLFF	TGTGCCAGCAGTTTAACGCCCAGGGAATCTAATGAAAAACTGTTTTTT
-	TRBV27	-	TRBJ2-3	CASSFGGRTDTQYF	TGTGCCAGCAGTTTCGGAGGACGAACAGATACGCAGTATTTT
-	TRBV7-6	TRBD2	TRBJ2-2	CASSLGGGGPSNTGELFF	TGTGCCAGCAGCTTAGGCGGGGGAGGGCCTTCGAACACCGGGGAGCTGTTTTTT
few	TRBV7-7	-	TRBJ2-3	CASSFTVSSGTQYF	TGTGCCAGCAGCTTTACAGTGTCGTCAGGTACGCAGTATTTT
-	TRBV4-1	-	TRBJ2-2	CASSQEWPGANTGELFF	TGCGCCAGCAGCCAAGAATGGCCAGGGGCTAACACCGGGGAGCTGTTTTTT
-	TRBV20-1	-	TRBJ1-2	CSASRDYGYTF	TGCAGTGCTAGTCGCGACTATGGCTACACCTTC